This T cell receptor beta chain is drawn from a study of T cell responses to AZD1222 COVID-19 vaccine. Study-level findings and limits: Baseline seropositives among AZD1222 recipients totaled only six or seven. Donors in the cohort were predominantly white British and more often female, and clonal diversity was possibly underestimated.

The protocol was immunoSEQ multiplex PCR, while the TCRdb copy is restricted to in-frame clones and leaves out a portion. Here the sample spans about 140,000 clones, nearly 95% being singletons. V lost 7 bases and J 2 bases, leaving 14 bases between the germline ends. Per germline, CDR1 MNHEY and CDR2 SMNVEV (reference sequence). This CDR3 has 15 residues. Of note for this clone: The antigen remains unidentified.

The J gene is TRBJ1-4, the V gene TRBV27; possibly TRBD1 for D (5 bases). This TCR derives from an adult who received the AZD1222 COVID-19 vaccine. Sequencing was performed on peripheral blood, taken 28 days after the second AZD1222 dose. The CDR3 here is CASTSRGSTNEKLFF. The CDR3 coding sequence is TGTGCCAGCACATCAAGGGGTTCTACTAATGAAAAACTGTTTTTT.